The clone carrying this T cell receptor beta chain has only one observation. Its target is not known. The data were produced by immunoSEQ multiplex PCR, yet TCRdb's version contains in-frame clones alone and is incomplete. The sample includes 60,000 to 65,000 clones, 75% to 95% of them seen just once. These data are taken from a study of OX40 agonist ivuxolimab in advanced cancers. Findings and caveats of the study: The study found that CD8+ T cells averaged more expanded clones than CD4+. CD4+ and CD8+ T cells in blood underwent clonal expansion by week 6 at 0.1 to 3.0 mg/kg.

Sample: CD4+ or CD8+ T cells sorted from blood, taken in a trial of the OX40 agonist ivuxolimab. The source is an adult with an advanced solid tumor such as melanoma, head and neck, liver or kidney cancer.

The CDR3 coding sequence is TGTGCCAGCAGCTTATCGGAATTCTCTGGAAACACCATATATTTT. This encodes CASSLSEFSGNTIYF. J is TRBJ1-3 and V is TRBV7-2; D gene unclear. This CDR3 region has 15 residues. The V gene lost 2 bases and the J gene lost 0 bases, with 8 bases spanning the gap. CDR1 is SGHTA and CDR2 is FQGNSA in the germline V gene. The full variable domain, in which reference TRBV7-2 and TRBJ1-3 provide the parts outside the CDR3, is GAGVSQSPSNKVTEKGKDVELRCDPISGHTALYWYRQSLGQGLEFLIYFQGNSAPDKSGLPSDRFSAERTGGSVSTLTIQRTQQEDSAVYLCASSLSEFSGNTIYFGEGSWLTVV.